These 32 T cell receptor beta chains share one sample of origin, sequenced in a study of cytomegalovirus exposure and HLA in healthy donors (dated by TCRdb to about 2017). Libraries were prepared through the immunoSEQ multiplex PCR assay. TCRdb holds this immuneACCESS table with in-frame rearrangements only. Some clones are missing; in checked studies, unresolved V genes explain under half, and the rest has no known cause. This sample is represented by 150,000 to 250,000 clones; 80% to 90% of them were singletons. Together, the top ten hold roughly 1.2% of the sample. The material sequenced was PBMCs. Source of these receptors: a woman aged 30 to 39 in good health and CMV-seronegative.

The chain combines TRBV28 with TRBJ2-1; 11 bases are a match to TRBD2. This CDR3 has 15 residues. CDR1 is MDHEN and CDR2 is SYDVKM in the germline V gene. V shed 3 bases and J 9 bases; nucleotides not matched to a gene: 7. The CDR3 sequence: CASSFIAGGQIEQFF. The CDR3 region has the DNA TGTGCCAGCAGTTTCATAGCGGGGGGGCAGATTGAGCAGTTCTTC.

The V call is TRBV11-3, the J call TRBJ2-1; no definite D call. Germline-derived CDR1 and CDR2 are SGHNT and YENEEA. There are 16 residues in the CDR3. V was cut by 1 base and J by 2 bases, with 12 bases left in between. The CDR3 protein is CASSLGHQSPYNEQFF. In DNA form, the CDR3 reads TGTGCCAGCAGCTTAGGTCACCAGTCTCCCTACAATGAGCAGTTCTTC.

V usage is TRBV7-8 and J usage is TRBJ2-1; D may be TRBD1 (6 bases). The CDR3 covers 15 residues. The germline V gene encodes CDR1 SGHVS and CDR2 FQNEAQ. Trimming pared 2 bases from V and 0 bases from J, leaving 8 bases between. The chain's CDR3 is CASSLRDISYNEQFF. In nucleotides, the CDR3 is TGTGCCAGCAGCTTACGGGACATCTCCTACAATGAGCAGTTCTTC.

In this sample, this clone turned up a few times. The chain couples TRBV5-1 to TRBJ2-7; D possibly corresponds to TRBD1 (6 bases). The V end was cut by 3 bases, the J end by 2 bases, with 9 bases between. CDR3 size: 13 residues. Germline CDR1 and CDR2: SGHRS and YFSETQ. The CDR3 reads CASSSNRAYEQYF. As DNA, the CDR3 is TGCGCCAGCAGCTCCAACAGGGCCTACGAGCAGTACTTC.

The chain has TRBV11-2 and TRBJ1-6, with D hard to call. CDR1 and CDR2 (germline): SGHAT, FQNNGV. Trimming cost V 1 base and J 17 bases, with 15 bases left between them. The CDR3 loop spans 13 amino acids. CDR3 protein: CASSLASGVNFHF. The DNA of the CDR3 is TGTGCCAGCAGCTTAGCTTCCGGGGTCAACTTCCACTTT.

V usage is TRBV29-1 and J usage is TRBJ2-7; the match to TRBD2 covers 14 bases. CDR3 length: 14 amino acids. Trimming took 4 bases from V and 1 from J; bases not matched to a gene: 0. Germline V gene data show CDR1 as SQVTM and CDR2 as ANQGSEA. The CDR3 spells CSVGTSGRSYEQYF. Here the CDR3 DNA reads TGCAGCGTTGGGACTAGCGGGAGGTCCTACGAGCAGTACTTC.

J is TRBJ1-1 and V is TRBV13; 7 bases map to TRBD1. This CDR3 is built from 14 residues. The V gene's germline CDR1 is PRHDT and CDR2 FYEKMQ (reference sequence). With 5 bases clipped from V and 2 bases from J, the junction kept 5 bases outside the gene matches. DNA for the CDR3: TGTGCCAGCAGCCAAGGGGGCTCAAACACTGAAGCTTTCTTT. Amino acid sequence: CASSQGGSNTEAFF.

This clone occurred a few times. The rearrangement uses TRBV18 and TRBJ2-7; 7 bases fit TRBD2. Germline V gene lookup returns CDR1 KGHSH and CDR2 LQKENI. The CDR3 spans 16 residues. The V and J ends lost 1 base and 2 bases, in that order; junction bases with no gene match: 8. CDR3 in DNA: TGTGCCAGCTCACCACAAGGGACGGGAGGAGCCTACGAGCAGTACTTC. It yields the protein CASSPQGTGGAYEQYF.

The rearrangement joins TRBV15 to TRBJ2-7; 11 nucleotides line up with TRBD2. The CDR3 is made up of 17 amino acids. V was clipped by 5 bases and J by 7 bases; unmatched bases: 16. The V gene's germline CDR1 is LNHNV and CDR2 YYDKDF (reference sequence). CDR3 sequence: CATSAERDLAGGREQYF. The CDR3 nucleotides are TGTGCCACCAGCGCAGAACGAGATTTAGCGGGGGGGCGAGAGCAGTACTTC. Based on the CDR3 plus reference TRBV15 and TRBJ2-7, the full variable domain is DAMVIQNPRYQVTQFGKPVTLSCSQTLNHNVMYWYQQKSSQAPKLLFHYYDKDFNNEADTPDNFQSRRPNTSFCFLDIRSPGLGDTAMYLCATSAERDLAGGREQYFGPGTRLTVT.

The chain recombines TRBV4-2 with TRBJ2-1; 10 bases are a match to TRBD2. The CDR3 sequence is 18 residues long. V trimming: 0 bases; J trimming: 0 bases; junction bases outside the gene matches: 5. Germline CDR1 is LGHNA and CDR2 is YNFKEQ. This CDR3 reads CASSQDLASGSSYNEQFF. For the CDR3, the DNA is TGTGCCAGCAGCCAAGATCTGGCTAGCGGGAGCTCCTACAATGAGCAGTTCTTC.

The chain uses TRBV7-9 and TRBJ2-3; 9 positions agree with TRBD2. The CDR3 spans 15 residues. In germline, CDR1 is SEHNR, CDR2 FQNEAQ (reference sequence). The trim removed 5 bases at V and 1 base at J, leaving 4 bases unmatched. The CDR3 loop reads CASSRIAGGTDTQYF. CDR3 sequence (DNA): TGTGCCAGCAGCCGAATAGCGGGGGGCACAGATACGCAGTATTTT. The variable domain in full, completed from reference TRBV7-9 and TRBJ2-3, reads DTGVSQNPRHKITKRGQNVTFRCDPISEHNRLYWYRQTLGQGPEFLTYFQNEAQLEKSRLLSDRFSAERPKGSFSTLEIQRTEQGDSAMYLCASSRIAGGTDTQYFGPGTRLTVL.

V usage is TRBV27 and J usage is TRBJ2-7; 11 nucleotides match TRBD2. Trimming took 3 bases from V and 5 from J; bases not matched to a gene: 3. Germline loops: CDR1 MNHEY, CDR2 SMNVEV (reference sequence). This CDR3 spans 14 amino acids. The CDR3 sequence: CASSFGSGRDEQYF. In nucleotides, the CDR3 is TGTGCCAGCAGTTTCGGTAGCGGGAGGGACGAGCAGTACTTC.

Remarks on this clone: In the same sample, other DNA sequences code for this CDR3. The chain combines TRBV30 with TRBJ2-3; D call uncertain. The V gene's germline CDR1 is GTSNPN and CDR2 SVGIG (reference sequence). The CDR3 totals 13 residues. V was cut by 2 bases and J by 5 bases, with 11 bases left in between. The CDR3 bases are TGTGCCTGGAGTAGGCGAGAGCGAGATACGCAGTATTTT. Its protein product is CAWSRRERDTQYF. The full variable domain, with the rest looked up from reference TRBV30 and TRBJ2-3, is SQTIHQWPATLVQPVGSPLSLECTVEGTSNPNLYWYRQAAGRGLQLLFYSVGIGQISSEVPQNLSASRPQDRQFILSSKKLLLSDSGFYLCAWSRRERDTQYFGPGTRLTVL.

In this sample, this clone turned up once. The CDR3 loop reads CASSPMSRNNEQFF. DNA of the CDR3: TGTGCCAGCTCACCCATGTCGAGGAACAATGAGCAGTTCTTC. V and J are TRBV18 and TRBJ2-1; D ambiguous. Germline V gene sequence: CDR1 KGHSH, CDR2 LQKENI. There are 14 residues in the CDR3. V lost 3 bases and J 5 bases, leaving 11 bases between the germline ends.

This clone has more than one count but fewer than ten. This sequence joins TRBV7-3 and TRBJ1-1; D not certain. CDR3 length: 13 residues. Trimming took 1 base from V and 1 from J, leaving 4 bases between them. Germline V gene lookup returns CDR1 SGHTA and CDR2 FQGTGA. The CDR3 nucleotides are TGTGCCAGCAGCTTAAACAGGAACACTGAAGCTTTCTTT. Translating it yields CASSLNRNTEAFF.

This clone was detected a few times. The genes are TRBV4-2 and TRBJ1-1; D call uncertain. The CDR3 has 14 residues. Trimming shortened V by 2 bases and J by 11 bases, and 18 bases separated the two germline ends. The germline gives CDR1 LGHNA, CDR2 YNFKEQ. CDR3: CASSQFSGLSFAFF. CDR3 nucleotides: TGTGCCAGCAGCCAATTCTCCGGTTTGTCGTTCGCTTTCTTT.

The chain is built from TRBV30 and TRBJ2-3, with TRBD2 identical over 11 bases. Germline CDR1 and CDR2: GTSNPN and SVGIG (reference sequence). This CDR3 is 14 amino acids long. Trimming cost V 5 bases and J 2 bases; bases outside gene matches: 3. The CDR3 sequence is CAWGLAGATDTQYF. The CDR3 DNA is TGTGCCTGGGGACTAGCGGGCGCCACAGATACGCAGTATTTT. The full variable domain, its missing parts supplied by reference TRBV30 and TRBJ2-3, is SQTIHQWPATLVQPVGSPLSLECTVEGTSNPNLYWYRQAAGRGLQLLFYSVGIGQISSEVPQNLSASRPQDRQFILSSKKLLLSDSGFYLCAWGLAGATDTQYFGPGTRLTVL.

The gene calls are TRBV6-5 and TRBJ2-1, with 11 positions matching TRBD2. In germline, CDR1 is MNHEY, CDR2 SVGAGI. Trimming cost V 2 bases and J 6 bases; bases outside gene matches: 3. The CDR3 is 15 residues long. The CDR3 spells CASSYRSGGVNEQFF. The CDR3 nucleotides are TGTGCCAGCAGTTACCGTAGCGGGGGGGTCAATGAGCAGTTCTTC.

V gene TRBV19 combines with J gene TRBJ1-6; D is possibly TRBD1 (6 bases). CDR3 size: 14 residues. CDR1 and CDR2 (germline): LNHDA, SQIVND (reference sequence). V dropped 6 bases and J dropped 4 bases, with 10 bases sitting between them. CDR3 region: CASSLGQYNSPLHF. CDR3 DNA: TGTGCCAGTAGCCTCGGACAGTATAATTCACCCCTCCACTTT.

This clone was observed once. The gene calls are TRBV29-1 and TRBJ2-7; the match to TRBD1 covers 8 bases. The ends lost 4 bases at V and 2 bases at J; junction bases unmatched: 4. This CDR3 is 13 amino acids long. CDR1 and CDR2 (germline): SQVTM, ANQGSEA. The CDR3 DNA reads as TGCAGCGTTGGGCAGGGGGCCCCCTACGAGCAGTACTTC. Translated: CSVGQGAPYEQYF.

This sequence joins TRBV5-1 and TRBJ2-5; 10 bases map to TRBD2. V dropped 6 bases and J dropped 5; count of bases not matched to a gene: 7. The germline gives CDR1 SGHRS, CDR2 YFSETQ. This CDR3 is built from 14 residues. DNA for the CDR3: TGCGCCAGCAACCTAGCGGGAGCCCCTGAGACCCAGTACTTC. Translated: CASNLAGAPETQYF.

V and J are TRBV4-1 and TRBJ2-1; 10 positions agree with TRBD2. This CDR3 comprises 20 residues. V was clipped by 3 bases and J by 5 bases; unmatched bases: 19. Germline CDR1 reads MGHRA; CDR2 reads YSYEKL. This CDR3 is CASSQLAGGGGASGHNEQFF. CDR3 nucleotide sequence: TGCGCCAGCAGCCAGTTAGCGGGAGGTGGAGGTGCTAGCGGCCACAATGAGCAGTTCTTC.

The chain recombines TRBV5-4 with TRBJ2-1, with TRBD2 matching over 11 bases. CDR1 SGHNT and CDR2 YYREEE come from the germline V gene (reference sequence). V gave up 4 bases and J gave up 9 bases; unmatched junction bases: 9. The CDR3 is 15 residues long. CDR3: CASSRESTSGIEQFF. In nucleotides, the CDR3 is TGTGCCAGCAGCCGTGAATCGACTAGCGGGATTGAGCAGTTCTTC.

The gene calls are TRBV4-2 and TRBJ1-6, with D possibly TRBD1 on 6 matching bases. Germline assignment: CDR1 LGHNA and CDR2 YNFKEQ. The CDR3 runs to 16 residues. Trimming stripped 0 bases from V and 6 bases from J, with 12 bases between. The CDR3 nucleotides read TGTGCCAGCAGCCAAGATTTGGGGGCAGGTAATTCACCCCTCCACTTT. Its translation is CASSQDLGAGNSPLHF.

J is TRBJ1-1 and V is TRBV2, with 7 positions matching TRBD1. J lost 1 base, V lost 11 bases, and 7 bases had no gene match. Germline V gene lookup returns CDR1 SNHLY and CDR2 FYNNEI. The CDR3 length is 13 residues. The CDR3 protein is CAGTVAENTEAFF. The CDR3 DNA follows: TGTGCCGGGACAGTAGCCGAGAACACTGAAGCTTTCTTT.

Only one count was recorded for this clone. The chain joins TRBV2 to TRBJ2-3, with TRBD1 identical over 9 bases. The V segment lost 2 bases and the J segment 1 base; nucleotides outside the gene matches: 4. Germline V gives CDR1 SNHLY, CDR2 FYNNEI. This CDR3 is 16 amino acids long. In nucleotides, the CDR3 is TGTGCCAGCAGTGAAAGGACAGGGGTTGGCACAGATACGCAGTATTTT. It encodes CASSERTGVGTDTQYF.

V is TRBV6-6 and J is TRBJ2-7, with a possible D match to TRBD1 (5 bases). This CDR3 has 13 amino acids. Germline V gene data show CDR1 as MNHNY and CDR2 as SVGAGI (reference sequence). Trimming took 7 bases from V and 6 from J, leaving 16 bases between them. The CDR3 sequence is CASTIYQGVEQYF. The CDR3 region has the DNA TGTGCCAGCACTATCTACCAGGGCGTCGAGCAGTACTTC.

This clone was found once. The CDR3 region has the DNA TGTGCCAGCAGCTTCGGGACTTCGGGGGTCGAGCAGTACTTC. This translates into CASSFGTSGVEQYF. The chain combines TRBV11-2 with TRBJ2-7; possible D gene TRBD2, 6 bases. Germline V gives CDR1 SGHAT, CDR2 FQNNGV. V lost 3 bases and J 6 bases, leaving 15 bases between the germline ends. The CDR3 has 14 amino acids.

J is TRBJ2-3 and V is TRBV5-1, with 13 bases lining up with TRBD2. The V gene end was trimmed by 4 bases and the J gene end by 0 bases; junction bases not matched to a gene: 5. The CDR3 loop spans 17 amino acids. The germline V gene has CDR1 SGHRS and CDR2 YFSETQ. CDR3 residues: CASSEGLAGPSTDTQYF. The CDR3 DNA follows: TGCGCCAGCAGCGAGGGACTAGCGGGACCTAGCACAGATACGCAGTATTTT.

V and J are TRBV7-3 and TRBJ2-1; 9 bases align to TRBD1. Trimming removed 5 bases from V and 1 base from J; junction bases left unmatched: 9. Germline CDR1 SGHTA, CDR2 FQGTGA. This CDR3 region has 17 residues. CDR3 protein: CASSPQTGGVSYNEQFF. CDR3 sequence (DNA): TGTGCCAGCAGCCCCCAGACAGGGGGTGTTTCCTACAATGAGCAGTTCTTC.

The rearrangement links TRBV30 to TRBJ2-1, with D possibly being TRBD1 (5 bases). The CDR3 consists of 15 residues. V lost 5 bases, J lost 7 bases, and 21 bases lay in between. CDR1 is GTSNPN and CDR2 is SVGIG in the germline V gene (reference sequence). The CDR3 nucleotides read TGTGCCTGGTGGGTGAAGGGGCGCGCTAGAAATGAGCAGTTCTTC. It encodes CAWWVKGRARNEQFF.

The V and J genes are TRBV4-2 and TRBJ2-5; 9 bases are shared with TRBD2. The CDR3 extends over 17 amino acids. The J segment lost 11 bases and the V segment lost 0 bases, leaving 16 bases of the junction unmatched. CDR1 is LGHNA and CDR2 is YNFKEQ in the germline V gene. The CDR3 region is CASSQDPPGTSRLSQYF. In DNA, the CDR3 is TGTGCCAGCAGCCAAGACCCCCCCGGGACTAGCCGCCTAAGTCAGTACTTC.